Detailed here is one TCR beta chain. Its antigen is unknown. Measured with immunoSEQ multiplex PCR; TCRdb has only the in-frame clones, and not every one. Among millions of clones listed, around 96% were seen once. The CDR3 loop spans 14 amino acids. The ends were cut back, 1 base at V and 2 bases at J, with 8 bases in the middle. CDR1 SGHVS and CDR2 FQNEAQ come from the germline V gene. Terminally differentiated effector memory CD45RA+ cells were excluded from the naive CD8 cells, which were CD45RO-negative and positively selected for CCR7. Those who donated were healthy HIV-negative adults, with no recent acute infections or vaccinations reported. The donor cohort consisted entirely of Caucasian adults residing in Nashville, Tennessee. The data were taken from a study of shared clonotypes between healthy human individuals. Study-level points and caveats: Naive subsets usually exceeded memory subsets in estimated richness.

V usage is TRBV7-8 and J usage is TRBJ1-2; perhaps TRBD1 as D (5 bases). The TCR was taken from a man between 18 and 35 years old in good health. The sequenced sample was naive CD8+ T cells sorted from blood. The CDR3 loop is CASSLVGPNYGYTF. CDR3 sequence (DNA): TGTGCCAGCAGCTTAGTGGGGCCAAACTATGGCTACACCTTC.